This T cell receptor (beta chain) originates from a study of blood T cell repertoires in COVID-19. Turning to the study itself: The origin of the acute and convalescent COVID-19 samples was the United States, Italy and Spain.

Profiled with immunoSEQ multiplex PCR; TCRdb holds only in-frame clones, not every one. In the table there are approximately 110,000 clones, about 79% of which are singletons. CDR1 is MDHEN, CDR2 SYDVKM, per germline. V gave up 3 bases and J gave up 3 bases, with 12 bases separating them. The CDR3 loop spans 15 amino acids. This receptor was identified in an elderly woman with active or convalescent COVID-19. V and J are TRBV28 and TRBJ1-3; the D is unclear. Source material: peripheral blood. The CDR3 DNA follows: TGTGCCAGCAGTTTCGGTGGGAGGTTTGGAAACACCATATATTTT. Protein: CASSFGGRFGNTIYF.